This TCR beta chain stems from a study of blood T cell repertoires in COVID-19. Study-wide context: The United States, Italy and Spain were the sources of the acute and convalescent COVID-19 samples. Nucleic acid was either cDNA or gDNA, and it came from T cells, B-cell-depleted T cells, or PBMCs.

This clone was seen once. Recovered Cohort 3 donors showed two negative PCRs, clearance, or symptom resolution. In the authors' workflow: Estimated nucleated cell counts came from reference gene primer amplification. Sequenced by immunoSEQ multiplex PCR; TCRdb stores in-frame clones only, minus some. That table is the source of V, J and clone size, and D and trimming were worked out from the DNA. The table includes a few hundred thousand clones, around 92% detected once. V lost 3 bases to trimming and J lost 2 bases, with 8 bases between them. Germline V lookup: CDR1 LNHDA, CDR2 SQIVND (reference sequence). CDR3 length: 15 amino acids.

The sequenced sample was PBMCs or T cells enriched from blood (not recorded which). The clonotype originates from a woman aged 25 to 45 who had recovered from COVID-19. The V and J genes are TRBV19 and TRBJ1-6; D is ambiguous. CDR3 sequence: CASSIVSAYNSPLHF. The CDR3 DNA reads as TGTGCCAGTAGTATTGTATCGGCCTATAATTCACCCCTCCACTTT.